Listed below are T cell receptor beta chains from one sample, sequenced in a study of cytomegalovirus exposure and HLA in healthy donors. Repertoires were generated with immunoSEQ multiplex PCR, while TCRdb's copy carries only in-frame clones and drops some. The table records hundreds of thousands of clones, around 90% of them present only once. Input material: PBMCs. These receptors all stem from a woman under 30 in good health and CMV-seronegative. Each CDR3 is given with its conserved first and last residue. Each record gives: CDR3 length, V gene, clone size, J gene, CDR3 protein. Clone size is given for some rows only: seen once, a few or many times, or a class if the clone is expanded.

>14|TRBV2|-|TRBJ2-1
CASSEGFVGGEQFF
>19|TRBV9|-|TRBJ1-4
CASSVYPSGGLATNEKLFF
>16|TRBV5-6|-|TRBJ2-7
CASSETGLPSDWEQYF
>11|TRBV30|-|TRBJ2-7
CAWSGLHEQYF
>14|TRBV6-5|-|TRBJ1-5
CASSLRQGGQPQHF
>13|TRBV6-1|-|TRBJ1-1
CASSITGDTEAFF
>17|TRBV19|-|TRBJ1-2
CASSIKPWDSLNYGYTF
>16|TRBV5-8|once|TRBJ1-1
CASSFSRDRGNTEAFF
>16|TRBV6-4|-|TRBJ2-2
CASSRGESSNTGELFF
>16|TRBV6-1|once|TRBJ2-7
CASSETSGSLSYEQYF
>14|TRBV10-3|-|TRBJ2-5
CAIRPSTTQETQYF
>17|TRBV2|-|TRBJ2-1
CASSDLAGGSYYNEQFF
>16|TRBV19|few|TRBJ2-5
CASSTAGTSGAETQYF
>17|TRBV5-6|-|TRBJ2-2
CASSLAGLAANTGELFF
>15|TRBV5-1|-|TRBJ1-1
CASSLALTGNTEAFF
>13|TRBV19|-|TRBJ1-5
CATNDRANQPQHF
>14|TRBV5-1|-|TRBJ1-1
CASSVPGGESEAFF
>16|TRBV7-8|-|TRBJ1-2
CASSPGRSPPDYGYTF
>15|TRBV2|few|TRBJ1-5
CASSEGRGSNQPQHF
>15|TRBV7-9|once|TRBJ2-1
CASTIYRVQSNEQFF
>15|TRBV19|once|TRBJ1-6
CASSPGTGSYSPLHF
>16|TRBV5-1|-|TRBJ1-1
CASSLGQGRTKTEAFF
>14|TRBV28|once|TRBJ2-1
CASNEEGGRNEQFF
>14|TRBV18|-|TRBJ1-2
CASSPEQGNYGYTF
>16|TRBV6-7|-|TRBJ2-3
CASSTRTSVGEDTQYF
>12|TRBV29-1|-|TRBJ1-2
CSVLGQGGVAPF
>14|TRBV2|-|TRBJ1-6
CASANPAGNSPLHF
>16|TRBV11-2|-|TRBJ2-3
CASSLERGGRTDTQYF
>14|TRBV29-1|-|TRBJ2-3
CSVERGRSTDTQYF
>14|TRBV2|-|TRBJ2-1
CASSLAGVYNEQFF
>15|TRBV2|once|TRBJ2-2
CASSPGGAATGELFF